This T cell receptor (beta chain) was identified in a study of blood T cells in healthy people across ages. Across the whole study: Per two T cells, about one barcoded beta molecule was captured through template switching.

Using a J-beta primer mix together with a sample-barcoded 5' primer, a second PCR was run for about 7 to 12 cycles. Researchers report that a template-switch adaptor with 12 random nucleotides tagged each cDNA molecule. TCRdb re-called the 5' RACE reads with MiXCR, one entry per CDR3 protein. The sample holds 850,000 to 1,100,000 distinct CDR3 sequences, around two fifths seen once. The study, taken as a whole, reports: Long-lived donors exceeded aged donors in naive CD4+ cells and diversity. Among T cells, TCR beta diversity per million cells dropped roughly linearly as age rose.

As to this clonotype: Its antigen is unknown.

V lost 9 bases, J lost 6 bases, and 11 bases lay in between. The CDR3 has 11 amino acids. Germline CDR1 reads LNHDA; CDR2 reads SQIVND (reference sequence). The sample was blood. The chain joins TRBV19 to TRBJ1-1; a weak D match, TRBD1 (5 bases). The receptor was isolated from a man between 18 and 35 years old in good health. The CDR3 coding sequence is TGTGCCAGCACGACGGGGGCTGAAGCTTTCTTT. Translating it yields CASTTGAEAFF.